Listed below are T cell receptor beta chains from one sample, sequenced in a study of cytomegalovirus exposure and HLA in healthy donors. Only in-frame clones appear in the TCRdb table, and some are missing; sequencing was by immunoSEQ multiplex PCR. The table has tens of thousands of clones, roughly 74% seen once; the top ten hold 2% to 2.5%. Sample: PBMCs. The receptors derive from a man aged 35 to 55 in good health and CMV-seronegative. Both conserved end residues are part of each CDR3. Each record gives: V gene, clone size, J gene, D gene, CDR3 protein, CDR3 DNA. D genes are given only for firm matches. Not every row has a clone size; where given, it reads once, few, many or a size class.

TRBV5-6	.	TRBJ2-7	TRBD1	CASSLGVRQGASYEQYF	TGTGCCAGCAGCTTGGGCGTCCGACAGGGGGCGTCCTACGAGCAGTACTTC
TRBV19	.	TRBJ2-3	.	CASSIGTGMPGDTQYF	TGTGCCAGTAGTATAGGAACGGGGATGCCGGGGGATACGCAGTATTTT
TRBV5-1	.	TRBJ2-3	TRBD2	CASSLDSAGGTDTQYF	TGCGCCAGCAGCTTGGATTCTGCGGGGGGCACAGATACGCAGTATTTT
TRBV19	.	TRBJ1-4	.	CASSGQSNEKLFF	TGTGCCAGTAGTGGACAGAGTAATGAAAAACTGTTTTTT
TRBV4-2	.	TRBJ2-7	.	CASSQASGEQYF	TGTGCCAGCAGCCAAGCTTCGGGGGAGCAGTACTTC
TRBV29-1	.	TRBJ2-1	TRBD1	CSVASDRSSYNEQFF	TGCAGCGTCGCCTCGGACAGGAGCTCCTACAATGAGCAGTTCTTC
TRBV6-5	.	TRBJ1-5	.	CASSPFGVSNQPQHF	TGTGCCAGCAGCCCCTTCGGAGTTAGCAATCAGCCCCAGCATTTT
TRBV30	.	TRBJ1-6	.	CAWESYSPLHF	TGTGCCTGGGAGAGTTACTCACCCCTCCACTTT
TRBV19	.	TRBJ2-5	.	CASSTTSSRVPETQYF	TGTGCCAGTAGTACAACATCATCGAGGGTCCCAGAGACCCAGTACTTC
TRBV5-1	once	TRBJ2-5	.	CASSLGGQHQETQYF	TGCGCCAGCAGCTTGGGCGGGCAGCACCAAGAGACCCAGTACTTC
TRBV27	.	TRBJ1-6	.	CASGQIRSYNSPLHF	TGTGCCAGCGGACAGATCCGCTCCTATAATTCACCCCTCCACTTT
TRBV15	.	TRBJ2-7	.	CATSRDTDFPGEQYF	TGTGCCACCAGCAGAGATACGGACTTCCCCGGCGAGCAGTACTTC
TRBV6-5	.	TRBJ2-7	TRBD1	CASSRDRGHEQYF	TGTGCCAGCAGCAGGGACAGGGGTCACGAGCAGTACTTC
TRBV30	.	TRBJ1-5	.	CAWTHSNSNQPQHF	TGTGCCTGGACCCACAGTAATAGCAATCAGCCCCAGCATTTT
TRBV30	few	TRBJ2-7	.	CAWSRDKSYEQYF	TGTGCCTGGAGCCGGGACAAATCCTACGAGCAGTACTTC
TRBV6-5	.	TRBJ1-5	.	CASSKTEYSNQPQHF	TGTGCCAGCAGCAAGACAGAATATAGCAATCAGCCCCAGCATTTT
TRBV28	few	TRBJ1-2	.	CASSRQVAGYTF	TGTGCCAGCAGTAGACAGGTTGCTGGCTACACCTTC
TRBV5-1	.	TRBJ2-7	TRBD1	CASSLVRDRYYEQYF	TGCGCCAGCAGCTTGGTAAGGGACAGATACTACGAGCAGTACTTC
TRBV7-9	.	TRBJ2-3	TRBD2	CASSFFGLAGTDTQYF	TGTGCCAGCAGCTTTTTTGGACTAGCGGGCACAGATACGCAGTATTTT
TRBV5-1	.	TRBJ1-1	TRBD1	CASSSGTGGVEAFF	TGCGCCAGCAGCTCGGGGACAGGGGGGGTTGAAGCTTTCTTT
TRBV6-1	few	TRBJ1-1	.	CASSEERRSKAFF	TGTGCCAGCAGTGAAGAAAGGCGGAGTAAAGCTTTCTTT
TRBV19	.	TRBJ2-7	TRBD2	CASSRGLAGAYEQYF	TGTGCCAGTAGCAGGGGACTAGCGGGAGCCTACGAGCAGTACTTC
TRBV10-3	.	TRBJ1-5	.	CAISEQGNQPQHF	TGTGCCATCAGTGAACAGGGCAATCAGCCCCAGCATTTT
TRBV5-8	few	TRBJ2-7	.	CASSVTGGTLSSYEQYF	TGTGCCAGCAGCGTAACCGGTGGGACTTTAAGCTCCTACGAGCAGTACTTC
TRBV30	.	TRBJ1-3	.	CAWSVQSGNTIYF	TGTGCCTGGAGTGTACAGTCAGGAAACACCATATATTTT
TRBV5-8	.	TRBJ1-1	.	CASSNLRGEGGIFESTEAFF	TGTGCCAGCAGTAACCTCCGCGGGGAAGGTGGTATTTTCGAGAGTACTGAAGCTTTCTTT
TRBV7-8	.	TRBJ1-5	.	CASSLVDQPQHF	TGTGCCAGCAGCTTAGTAGATCAGCCCCAGCATTTT
TRBV7-9	.	TRBJ1-2	.	CASSFLPGGGYTF	TGTGCCAGCAGCTTTTTGCCAGGAGGAGGCTACACCTTC
TRBV5-1	.	TRBJ1-5	.	CASSPPYKLRQPQHF	TGCGCCAGCAGCCCCCCCTACAAGTTGCGGCAGCCCCAGCATTTT
TRBV7-3	.	TRBJ2-7	TRBD1	CASSPTGGNAYEQYF	TGTGCCAGCAGTCCGACAGGGGGAAATGCCTACGAGCAGTACTTC
TRBV7-6	.	TRBJ1-1	.	CASSSVVTEAFF	TGTGCCAGCAGCTCAGTGGTAACTGAAGCTTTCTTT
TRBV7-3	.	TRBJ2-3	.	CASSVDGGTDTQYF	TGTGCCAGCAGCGTAGACGGGGGAACAGATACGCAGTATTTT
TRBV29-1	.	TRBJ2-5	.	CSALRGEETQYF	TGCAGCGCCCTACGGGGAGAAGAGACCCAGTACTTC
TRBV11-2	few	TRBJ1-6	TRBD1	CASSLLGQSNSPLHF	TGTGCCAGCAGCCTACTGGGACAGTCGAATTCACCCCTCCACTTT
TRBV11-3	once	TRBJ2-1	TRBD1	CASSLAGTGGNEQFF	TGTGCCAGCAGCTTAGCGGGGACAGGGGGAAATGAGCAGTTCTTC
TRBV5-1	.	TRBJ2-7	TRBD1	CASSAGDRFFNEQYF	TGCGCCAGCAGCGCAGGGGACAGATTCTTCAACGAGCAGTACTTC
TRBV28	few	TRBJ1-2	TRBD1	CASMNLEGTGGYTF	TGTGCCAGCATGAATCTTGAGGGGACAGGTGGCTACACCTTC
TRBV5-4	few	TRBJ2-7	TRBD2	CASSVVTSPTAEQYF	TGTGCCAGCAGCGTCGTGACTAGCCCTACTGCTGAGCAGTACTTC
TRBV7-2	.	TRBJ2-2	.	CASSPVLAANTGELFF	TGTGCCAGCAGCCCTGTGCTAGCCGCGAACACCGGGGAGCTGTTTTTT
TRBV6-1	.	TRBJ2-7	.	CASSEGGYEQYF	TGTGCCAGCAGTGAAGGCGGATACGAGCAGTACTTC
TRBV29-1	.	TRBJ2-2	.	CSVDRGNTGELFF	TGCAGCGTTGACAGGGGGAACACCGGGGAGCTGTTTTTT
TRBV5-1	.	TRBJ2-7	TRBD1	CASSTNPGQGYEQYF	TGCGCCAGCAGCACTAACCCGGGACAGGGCTACGAGCAGTACTTC
TRBV4-1	.	TRBJ2-7	TRBD2	CASSRDDSGGYYEQYF	TGCGCCAGCAGCCGCGACGATAGCGGGGGTTACTACGAGCAGTACTTC
TRBV5-1	.	TRBJ2-7	.	CASSFGALSYEQYF	TGCGCCAGCAGCTTTGGGGCCTTGTCCTACGAGCAGTACTTC
TRBV28	.	TRBJ1-1	.	CASSLVGGLEAFF	TGTGCCAGCAGTTTAGTGGGGGGGCTTGAAGCTTTCTTT
TRBV19	.	TRBJ1-2	.	CASSTPQGTYGYTF	TGTGCCAGTAGTACACCACAGGGCACCTATGGCTACACCTTC
TRBV28	.	TRBJ2-7	.	CASGLLDLALRGEQYF	TGTGCCAGCGGCCTTTTAGATTTGGCGCTCCGGGGGGAGCAGTACTTC
TRBV27	.	TRBJ1-2	.	CASSLHKGVYGYTF	TGTGCCAGCAGTTTACACAAGGGGGTCTATGGCTACACCTTC
TRBV9	.	TRBJ1-1	.	CASSVGVKNTEAFF	TGTGCCAGCAGCGTAGGCGTAAAGAACACTGAAGCTTTCTTT
TRBV19	.	TRBJ1-2	.	CASTRGGGYGYTF	TGTGCCAGTACTCGAGGGGGGGGCTATGGCTACACCTTC
TRBV6-5	.	TRBJ1-2	TRBD1	CASSLGGDRGGYTF	TGTGCCAGCAGTTTGGGCGGGGACAGGGGTGGCTACACCTTC
TRBV29-1	.	TRBJ2-2	TRBD1	CSVESSQGVAGELFF	TGCAGCGTTGAATCATCGCAGGGGGTGGCCGGGGAGCTGTTTTTT
TRBV6-1	once	TRBJ2-7	.	CAGRDTSSYEQYF	TGTGCCGGCCGGGACACGAGCTCCTACGAGCAGTACTTC